The 9 T cell receptor beta chains presented below share a single source sample, sequenced in a study of post-analysis software for immune sequencing data. Study observations and caveats: Elevated frequency relative to controls characterized several TRBV segments in patients, TRBV5-6, TRBV5-1 and TRBV20-1 among them.

Built from TCR beta cDNA, the libraries had unique molecular identifiers in them. Via MiXCR, TCRdb re-called the PCR reads, giving one row per CDR3 protein. This sample yields approximately 160,000 distinct CDR3 sequences, of which approximately 31% are seen a single time; about 1.6% belongs to the top ten. Their recognized antigens are unknown. Sequenced material: blood. These receptors all come from a girl aged 10-17 years with multiple sclerosis.

This clonotype was recorded a few times. A read error is possible here, since a much larger clone lies one base away. This sequence joins TRBV12-3 or TRBV12-4 and TRBJ2-5; 12 bases fit TRBD2. V lost 4 bases and J lost 4; bases outside the gene matches: 7. The CDR3 is made up of 16 amino acids. The CDR3 sequence is CASSSSTSGRLETQYF. The DNA for the CDR3 is TGTGCCAGCAGTTCCTCGACTAGCGGGAGATTAGAGACCCAGTACTTC.

The genes are TRBV6-6 and TRBJ2-4; perhaps TRBD2 as D (5 bases). TRBJ2-7 matches the DNA end more closely, so the J call is doubtful. CDR1 is MNHNY and CDR2 is SVGAGI in the germline V gene (reference sequence). CDR3 length: 13 residues. The CDR3 loop reads CASSYEGRYEQYF. The CDR3 DNA follows: TGTGCCAGCAGTTACGAAGGGAGATACGAGCAGTACTTC.

DNA of the CDR3: TGTGCCTGGAGCCTCGTGACTAGCGGTGAGCAGTTCTTC. Protein: CAWSLVTSGEQFF. The chain has TRBV30 and TRBJ2-1; 9 nucleotides agree with TRBD2. The CDR3 contains 13 residues. The germline V gene has CDR1 GTSNPN and CDR2 SVGIG (reference sequence). Trimming took 3 bases from V and 9 from J; bases not matched to a gene: 6.

The rearrangement uses TRBV6-5 and TRBJ2-7; D uncertain. V lost 0 bases and J 2 bases, leaving 14 bases between the germline ends. This CDR3 spans 16 amino acids. Looked up from germline, CDR1 is MNHEY and CDR2 is SVGAGI. In nucleotides, the CDR3 is TGTGCCAGCAGTTACTCGACCGGCGCCGCACCCTACGAGCAGTACTTC. Amino acid sequence: CASSYSTGAAPYEQYF.

About this clonotype: This may come from a read error, since a much larger clone is one base off. The chain combines TRBV25-1 with TRBJ2-5; TRBD2 matches at 7 bases. CDR3 length: 17 amino acids. With V trimmed by 3 bases and J by 2 bases, 12 bases remained unmatched. CDR1 is MGHDK, CDR2 SYGVNS, per germline. CDR3 DNA: TGTGCCAGCAGTGACTACATGGGGGAGGGCCCTCAAGAGACCCAGTACTTC. It translates to CASSDYMGEGPQETQYF.

Regarding this clonotype: This could be a read error, since a much larger clone is one nucleotide away. This chain uses TRBV19 with TRBJ1-2, with D possibly TRBD1 on 6 matching bases. Germline V gene sequence: CDR1 LNHDA, CDR2 SQIVND (reference sequence). The CDR3 totals 15 residues. CDR3 sequence reads: CTSSKPGGADYGYTF. In DNA form, the CDR3 reads TGTACCAGTAGTAAACCGGGGGGCGCAGACTATGGCTACACCTTC.

This clonotype appeared many times. This chain joins TRBV29-1 and TRBJ2-1, with 7 bases matching TRBD2. CDR1 SQVTM and CDR2 ANQGSEA come from the germline V gene. This CDR3 has 13 residues. V dropped 5 bases and J dropped 3; count of bases not matched to a gene: 4. CDR3 amino acids: CSVLLADYNEQFF. In DNA, the CDR3 is TGCAGCGTTCTGCTAGCGGACTACAATGAGCAGTTCTTC.

The table lists this clonotype with a few counts. The V call is TRBV10-3, the J call TRBJ1-1, with no clear D. This CDR3 has 13 residues. Trimming shortened V by 6 bases and J by 1 base, and 9 bases separated the two germline ends. Germline CDR1 is ENHRY and CDR2 is SYGVKD. The CDR3 here is CAIRVGGNTEAFF. In DNA, the CDR3 is TGTGCCATCAGAGTCGGAGGGAACACTGAAGCTTTCTTT.

A note on this clonotype: This clone may be a read error of a much larger clone one base away. The chain carries TRBV12-3 or TRBV12-4 and TRBJ2-1; 11 bases fit TRBD2. The CDR3 has 14 amino acids. V shed 7 bases, J shed 10 bases, and the junction held 9 bases outside the gene matches. The CDR3 region has the DNA TGTGCCAGCACCTATAGCGGGAGGGGAGACGAGCAGTTCTTC. Protein sequence: CASTYSGRGDEQFF.